This T cell receptor (beta chain) was recovered during a study of blood T cell repertoires in COVID-19 (dated by TCRdb to 2018 to 2020). Regarding the study in general: Samples covering the acute and convalescent phases of COVID-19 were provided by collaborators in the United States, Italy and Spain. The sample metadata nearly always contained a de-identified subject ID, COVID-19 status, age in years and sex. The prospective study material was composed of cDNA or gDNA derived from T cells, B-cell-depleted T cells, or PBMCs. HLA class I and class II types, where available, came from metadata supplied by the sample provider rather than from assay-based typing. The dataset comprised deeply sampled blood TCRbeta repertoires from subjects exposed to, actively infected with, or recovered from COVID-19. Samples were obtained from the ongoing ImmuneRACE study (first 160 participants) and from over 1,000 subjects provided by 6 global collaborators. A freely available public database, intended as a resource for researchers studying the immune response to SARS-CoV-2, is where the repertoires were released.

The immunoSEQ Assay, a bias-controlled multiplex PCR, was used to amplify TCRbeta CDR3 regions from genomic DNA. The study's processing was this. Nucleated cell counts per sample were estimated from amplification of reference gene primers within the assay. Sequence reads were collapsed and filtered to measure the absolute abundance of every unique TCRbeta CDR3 rearrangement. For each sample, productive Simpson clonality was calculated as the square root of Simpson's diversity index over productive rearrangements. Sourced from immuneACCESS, this table was stored by TCRdb with only in-frame sequences that have V and J called. A share of the clones is absent; for the studies checked, an unresolved V gene accounts for under half, and the remainder has no known explanation. Clone size and V and J calls were adopted from that table, with D and trimming inferred from the DNA. The sample contains about 270,000 clones, 75% to 90% of them found a single time. The ten largest make up 2% to 2.5% of the sample.

Whole blood was collected in K2EDTA tubes by collaborating institutions according to the institutions' own protocols. For TCRbeta analysis, collaborators shipped samples in one of three forms: frozen whole blood, isolated PBMCs, or DNA extracted from either of those sample types. The paper as a whole reports these results and caveats: How much clinical and demographic metadata was included differed by source and by participant, and the metadata was provided uncurated.

The germline V gene gives CDR1 as KGHDR and CDR2 as SFDVKD. The CDR3 runs 15 amino acids, cysteine and phenylalanine included. Only the CDR3 region is kept as DNA, spanning 45 bases read in frame from base 1. Germline trimming: 8 bases from V, 6 bases from J; junction bases outside gene matches: 10. Concerning this clone: Its cognate antigen has yet to be identified. Qualities for individual bases were not recorded, and no much larger clone is one base off.

This sequence uses TRBV24-1 and TRBJ2-3; a stretch of 10 junction bases matches TRBD1. This TCR came from a man in his fifties with acute or convalescent COVID-19. Sequenced: peripheral blood. CDR3 loop: CATMNTGTGDDTQYF. The nucleotide sequence reads TGTGCCACCATGAACACCGGGACAGGGGACGATACGCAGTATTTT.